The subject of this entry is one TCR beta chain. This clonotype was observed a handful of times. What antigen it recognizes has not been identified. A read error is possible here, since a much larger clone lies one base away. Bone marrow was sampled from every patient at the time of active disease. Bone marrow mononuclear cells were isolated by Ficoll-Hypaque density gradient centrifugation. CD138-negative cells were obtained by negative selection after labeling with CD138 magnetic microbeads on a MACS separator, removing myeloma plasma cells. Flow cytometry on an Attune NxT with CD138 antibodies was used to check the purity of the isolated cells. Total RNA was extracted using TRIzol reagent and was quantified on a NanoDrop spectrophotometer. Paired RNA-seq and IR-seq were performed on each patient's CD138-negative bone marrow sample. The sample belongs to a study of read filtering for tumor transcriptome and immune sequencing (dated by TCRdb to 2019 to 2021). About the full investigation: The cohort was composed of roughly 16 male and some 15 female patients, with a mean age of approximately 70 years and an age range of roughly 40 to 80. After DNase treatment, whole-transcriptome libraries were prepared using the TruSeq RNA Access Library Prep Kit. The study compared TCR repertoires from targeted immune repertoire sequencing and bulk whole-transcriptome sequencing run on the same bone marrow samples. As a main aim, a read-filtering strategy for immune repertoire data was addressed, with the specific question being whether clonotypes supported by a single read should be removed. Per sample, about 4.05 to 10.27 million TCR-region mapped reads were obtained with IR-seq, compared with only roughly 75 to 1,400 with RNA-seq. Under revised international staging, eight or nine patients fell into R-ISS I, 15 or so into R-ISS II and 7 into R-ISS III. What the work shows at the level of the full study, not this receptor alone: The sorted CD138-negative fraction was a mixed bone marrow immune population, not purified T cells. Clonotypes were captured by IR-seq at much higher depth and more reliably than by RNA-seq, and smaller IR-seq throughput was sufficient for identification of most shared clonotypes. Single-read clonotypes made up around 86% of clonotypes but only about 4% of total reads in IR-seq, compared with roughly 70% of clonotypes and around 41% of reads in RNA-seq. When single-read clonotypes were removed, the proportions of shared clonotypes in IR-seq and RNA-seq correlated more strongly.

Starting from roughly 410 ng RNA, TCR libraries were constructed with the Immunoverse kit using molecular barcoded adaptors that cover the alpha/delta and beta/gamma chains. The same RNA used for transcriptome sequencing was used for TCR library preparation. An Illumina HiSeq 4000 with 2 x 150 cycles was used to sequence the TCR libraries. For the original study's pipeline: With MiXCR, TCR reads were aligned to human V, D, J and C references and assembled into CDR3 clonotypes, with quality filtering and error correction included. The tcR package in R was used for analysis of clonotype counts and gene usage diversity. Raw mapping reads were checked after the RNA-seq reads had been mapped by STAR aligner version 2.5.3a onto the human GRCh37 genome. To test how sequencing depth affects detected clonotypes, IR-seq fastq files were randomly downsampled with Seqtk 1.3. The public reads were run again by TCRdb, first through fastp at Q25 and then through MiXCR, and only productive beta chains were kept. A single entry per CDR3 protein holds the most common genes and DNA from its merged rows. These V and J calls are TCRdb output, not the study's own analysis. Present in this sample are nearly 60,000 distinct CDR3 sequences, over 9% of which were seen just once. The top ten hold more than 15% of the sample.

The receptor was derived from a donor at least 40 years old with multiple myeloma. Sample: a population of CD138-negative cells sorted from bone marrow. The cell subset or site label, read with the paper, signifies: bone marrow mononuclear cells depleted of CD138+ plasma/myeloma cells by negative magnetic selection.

The CDR3 protein sequence reads: CASSLSVFTDTQYF. The nucleotides are TGTGCCAGCAGCTTAAGTGTATTCACAGATACGCAGTATTTT. The V and J segments used are TRBV7-2 and TRBJ2-3; there is no confident call for the D gene. The CDR3 starts with the cysteine, ends with the phenylalanine, and has 14 residues. Of all the DNA, just the CDR3 is kept, 42 bases in frame from base 1. V drops 2 bases and J drops 2 bases, leaving 8 bases in between. The germline V gene gives CDR1 as SGHTA and CDR2 as FQGNSA. The variable domain in full, with residues beyond the CDR3 obtained from the reference TRBV7-2 and TRBJ2-3 genes, is GAGVSQSPSNKVTEKGKDVELRCDPISGHTALYWYRQSLGQGLEFLIYFQGNSAPDKSGLPSDRFSAERTGGSVSTLTIQRTQQEDSAVYLCASSLSVFTDTQYFGPGTRLTVL.